This TCR beta chain was observed in a study of control samples from healthy donors and cancer patients. V lost 4 bases to trimming and J lost 6 bases; unmatched junction nucleotides: 5. Germline loops: CDR1 LGHDT, CDR2 YNNKEL (reference sequence). The CDR3 contains 14 residues. Points on this clone: Other DNA sequences in this specimen translate into the identical CDR3.

TCRdb keeps only in-frame clones here, not all; method: immunoSEQ multiplex PCR. The sample has about 59,000 clones; 92% are singletons. Input material: PBMCs. The clonotype originates from a man aged 40-49 years with colorectal cancer. The rearrangement uses TRBV3-1 (or the pseudogene TRBV3-2) and TRBJ1-2; 10 bases are a match to TRBD1. In DNA, the CDR3 is TGTGCCAGCAGCCTCATGGGACAGGGGAATGGCTACACCTTC. It specifies CASSLMGQGNGYTF.